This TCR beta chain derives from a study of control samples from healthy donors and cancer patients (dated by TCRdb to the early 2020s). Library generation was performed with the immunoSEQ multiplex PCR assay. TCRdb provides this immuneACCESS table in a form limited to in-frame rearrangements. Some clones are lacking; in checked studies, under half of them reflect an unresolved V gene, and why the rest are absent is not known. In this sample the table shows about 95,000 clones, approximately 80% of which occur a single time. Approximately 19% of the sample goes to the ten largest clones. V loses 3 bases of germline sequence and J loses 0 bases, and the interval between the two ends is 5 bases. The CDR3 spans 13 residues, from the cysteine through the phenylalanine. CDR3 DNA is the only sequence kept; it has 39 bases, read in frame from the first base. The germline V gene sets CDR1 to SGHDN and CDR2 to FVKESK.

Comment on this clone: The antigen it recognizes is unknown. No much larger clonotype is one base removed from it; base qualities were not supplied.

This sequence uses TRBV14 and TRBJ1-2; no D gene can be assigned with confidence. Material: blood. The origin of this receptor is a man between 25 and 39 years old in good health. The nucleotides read TGTGCCAGCAGCCAGCACACTAACTATGGCTACACCTTC. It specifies CASSQHTNYGYTF.